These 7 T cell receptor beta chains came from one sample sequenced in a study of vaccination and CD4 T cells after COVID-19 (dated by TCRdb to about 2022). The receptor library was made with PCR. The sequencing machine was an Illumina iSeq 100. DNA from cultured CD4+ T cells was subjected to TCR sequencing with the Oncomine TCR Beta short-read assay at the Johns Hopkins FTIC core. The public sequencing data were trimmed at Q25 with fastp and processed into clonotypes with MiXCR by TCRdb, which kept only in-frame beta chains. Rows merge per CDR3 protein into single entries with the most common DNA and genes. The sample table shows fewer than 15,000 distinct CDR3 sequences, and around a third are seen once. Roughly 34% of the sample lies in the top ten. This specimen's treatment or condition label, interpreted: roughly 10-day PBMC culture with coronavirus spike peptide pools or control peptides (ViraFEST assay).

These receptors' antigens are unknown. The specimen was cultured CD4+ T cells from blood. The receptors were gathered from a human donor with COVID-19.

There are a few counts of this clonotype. The CDR3: CASSEGRPHNQPQHF. The CDR3, as DNA: TGTGCCAGCAGTGAAGGTAGACCCCACAATCAGCCCCAGCATTTT. The J gene is TRBJ1-5, the V gene TRBV6-1; D gene uncertain. The germline V and J ends were trimmed by 1 base and 3 bases, with 10 bases remaining between them. Germline V lookup: CDR1 MNHNS, CDR2 SASEGT. The CDR3 length is 15 residues.

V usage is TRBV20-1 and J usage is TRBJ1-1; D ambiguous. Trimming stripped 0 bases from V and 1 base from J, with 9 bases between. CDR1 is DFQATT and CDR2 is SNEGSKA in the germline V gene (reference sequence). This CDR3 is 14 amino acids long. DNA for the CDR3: TGCAGTGCTAGAGATAGGACGGCGAACACTGAAGCTTTCTTT. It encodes CSARDRTANTEAFF.

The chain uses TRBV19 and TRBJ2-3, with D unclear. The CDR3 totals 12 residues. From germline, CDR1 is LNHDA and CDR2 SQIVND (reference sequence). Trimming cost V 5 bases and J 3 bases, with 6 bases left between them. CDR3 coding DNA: TGTGCCAGTAGTTTTCTTACAGATACGCAGTATTTT. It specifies CASSFLTDTQYF.

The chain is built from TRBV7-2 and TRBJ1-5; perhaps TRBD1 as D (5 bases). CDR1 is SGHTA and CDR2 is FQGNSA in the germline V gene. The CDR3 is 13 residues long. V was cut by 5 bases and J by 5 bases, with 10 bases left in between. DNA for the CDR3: TGTGCCAGCAGCCGCGCGGGGGATCAGCCCCAGCATTTT. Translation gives CASSRAGDQPQHF.

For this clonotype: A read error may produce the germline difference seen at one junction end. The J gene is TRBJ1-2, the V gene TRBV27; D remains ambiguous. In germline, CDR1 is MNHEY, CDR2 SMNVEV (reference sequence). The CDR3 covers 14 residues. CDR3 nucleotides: TGCACCAGCAGTTTATCGAAAGTTTACTATGGCTACACCTTC. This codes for CTSSLSKVYYGYTF.

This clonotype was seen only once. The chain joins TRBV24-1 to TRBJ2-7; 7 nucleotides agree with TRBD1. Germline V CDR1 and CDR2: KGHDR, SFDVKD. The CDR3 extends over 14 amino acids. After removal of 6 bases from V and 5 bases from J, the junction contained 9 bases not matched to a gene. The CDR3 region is CATSRAGGNHEQYF. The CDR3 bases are TGTGCCACCAGTAGGGCAGGGGGTAATCACGAGCAGTACTTC.

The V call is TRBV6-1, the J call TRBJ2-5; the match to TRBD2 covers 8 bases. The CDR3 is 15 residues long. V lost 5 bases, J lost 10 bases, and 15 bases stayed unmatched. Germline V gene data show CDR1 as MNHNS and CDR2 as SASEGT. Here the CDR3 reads CASSPSGTSRRGQYF. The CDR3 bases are TGTGCCAGCAGTCCCTCCGGGACTAGTAGACGTGGCCAGTACTTC.